These 24 T cell receptor beta chains share one sample of origin, sequenced in a study of blood T cell repertoires in COVID-19. TCRdb keeps only in-frame clones here, not all; method: immunoSEQ multiplex PCR. The table shows over 130,000 clones, with under 90% occurring only once. The specimen sequenced was PBMCs or T cells enriched from blood (not recorded which). These receptor sequences come from a woman aged 18 to 35 who had been exposed to COVID-19.

The genes are TRBV10-3 and TRBJ1-1; 7 bases fit TRBD1. Trimming took 6 bases from V and 1 from J; bases not matched to a gene: 5. CDR1 ENHRY and CDR2 SYGVKD come from the germline V gene. The CDR3 contains 14 residues. The CDR3, as DNA: TGTGCCATCAGACGGACAGGTTCGAACACTGAAGCTTTCTTT. Translation gives CAIRRTGSNTEAFF.

V gene TRBV2 combines with J gene TRBJ2-1; 14 bases are a match to TRBD2. The germline V gene encodes CDR1 SNHLY and CDR2 FYNNEI. The CDR3 runs 16 residues. After removal of 7 bases from V and 7 bases from J, the junction contained 9 bases not matched to a gene. The chain's CDR3 is CASTNPTSGRANEQFF. The CDR3 DNA reads TGTGCCAGCACTAACCCGACTAGCGGGAGGGCGAATGAGCAGTTCTTC.

The genes are TRBV6-2 or TRBV6-3 and TRBJ2-5; D not resolved. CDR1 MNHEY and CDR2 SVGEGT come from the germline V gene. The CDR3 runs to 11 residues. V lost 5 bases and J 2 bases, leaving 3 bases between the germline ends. CDR3 protein: CASSEQETQYF. The CDR3 nucleotides read TGTGCCAGCAGTGAGCAAGAGACCCAGTACTTC.

This chain connects TRBV12-3 or TRBV12-4 to TRBJ1-2, with 8 bases fitting TRBD1. This CDR3 is built from 12 residues. V was clipped by 2 bases and J by 8 bases; unmatched bases: 1. The CDR3 DNA sequence: TGTGCCAGCAGTTTACAGGGGGCCGGCTACACCTTC. It encodes CASSLQGAGYTF.

J is TRBJ1-1 and V is TRBV11-2; D might be TRBD1 (5 bases). Trimming removed 2 bases from V and 5 bases from J, with 9 bases in between. Germline V gene lookup returns CDR1 SGHAT and CDR2 FQNNGV. The CDR3 loop spans 13 amino acids. The CDR3 loop is CASSLTTETEAFF. CDR3 sequence (DNA): TGTGCCAGCAGCTTAACGACAGAGACTGAAGCTTTCTTT.

This clone is a singleton in its sample. The chain recombines TRBV29-1 with TRBJ1-1; weak D call: TRBD1 (5 bases). Trimming cost V 6 bases and J 2 bases, with 10 bases left between them. Germline loops: CDR1 SQVTM, CDR2 ANQGSEA. The CDR3 is made up of 12 amino acids. CDR3 in amino acids: CSVPQGNTEAFF. The CDR3 DNA reads TGCAGCGTCCCTCAGGGCAACACTGAAGCTTTCTTT. Full variable domain (outside the CDR3, taken from reference TRBV29-1 and TRBJ1-1): SAVISQKPSRDICQRGTSLTIQCQVDSQVTMMFWYRQQPGQSLTLIATANQGSEATYESGFVIDKFPISRPNLTFSTLTVSNMSPEDSSIYLCSVPQGNTEAFFGQGTRLTVV.

The chain recombines TRBV2 with TRBJ2-3; 14 bases are a match to TRBD2. Germline-derived CDR1 and CDR2 are SNHLY and FYNNEI. Trimming removed 8 bases from V and 2 bases from J; junction bases left unmatched: 6. The CDR3 totals 16 residues. Here the CDR3 DNA reads TGTGCCAGCGATCAGGGACTAGCGGGAGACACAGATACGCAGTATTTT. Residues: CASDQGLAGDTDTQYF.

This chain joins TRBV6-5 and TRBJ2-2; TRBD2 matches 11 bases. Trimming at V came to 4 bases and at J to 5 bases, leaving 3 bases not matched to a gene. Germline V CDR1 and CDR2: MNHEY, SVGAGI. The CDR3 loop spans 15 amino acids. The DNA of the CDR3 is TGTGCCAGCAGTTCCCGGACTAGCGGGACCGGGGAGCTGTTTTTT. It codes for CASSSRTSGTGELFF.

The rearrangement links TRBV28 to TRBJ1-2; tentative D call: TRBD1 (5 bases). Germline-derived CDR1 and CDR2 are MDHEN and SYDVKM. Trimming removed 2 bases at V and 4 bases at J, with 11 bases between. The length of the CDR3 is 14 residues. CDR3 DNA: TGTGCCAGCAGTTTAAGGGGCAGTACCTATGGCTACACCTTC. Translated, it gives CASSLRGSTYGYTF.

The rearrangement joins TRBV6-6 to TRBJ1-1; D is unresolved. The CDR3 has 12 amino acids. CDR1 is MNHNY, CDR2 SVGAGI, per germline (reference sequence). V lost 5 bases and J lost 5, with 9 bases in between. As DNA, the CDR3 is TGTGCCAGCAGTCGGAGCAATACTGAAGCTTTCTTT. Protein: CASSRSNTEAFF.

This clone showed up just a few times. The chain has TRBV28 and TRBJ2-7; 7 bases are shared with TRBD1. The CDR3 covers 15 residues. The V segment lost 5 bases and the J segment 3 bases; nucleotides outside the gene matches: 10. CDR1 is MDHEN and CDR2 is SYDVKM in the germline V gene. The CDR3 coding sequence is TGTGCCAGCAGTGACCCGGGACAGTCCCTCTACGAGCAGTACTTC. Amino acid sequence: CASSDPGQSLYEQYF.

The J gene is TRBJ2-7, the V gene TRBV6-5; 7 positions match TRBD2. The V segment lost 6 bases and the J segment 2 bases; nucleotides outside the gene matches: 10. Germline CDR1 MNHEY, CDR2 SVGAGI. The CDR3 has 15 residues. The DNA of the CDR3 is TGTGCCAGCAGCCGATTAGCGGGTGCGACCTACGAGCAGTACTTC. Its translation is CASSRLAGATYEQYF.

CDR3 sequence (DNA): TGTGCCTGGGGACGCGGCGCTCACCAAGAGACCCAGTACTTC. Amino acids: CAWGRGAHQETQYF. The chain carries TRBV30 and TRBJ2-5, with D hard to call. V was clipped by 5 bases and J by 0 bases, with 13 bases between them. Germline CDR1 and CDR2: GTSNPN and SVGIG (reference sequence). The CDR3 totals 14 residues.

The V gene is TRBV7-6, the J gene TRBJ1-2; D is ambiguous. The CDR3 has 17 residues. Between the trimmed V and J ends, which lost 4 bases and 2 bases, there was a span of 20 bases. CDR1 SGHVS and CDR2 FNYEAQ come from the germline V gene. CDR3 nucleotide sequence: TGTGCCAGCAGCTCCTACCCGCGGGGTGGAACCAACTATGGCTACACCTTC. Protein sequence: CASSSYPRGGTNYGYTF.

This sequence joins TRBV25-1 and TRBJ1-3, with 7 bases matching TRBD1. The CDR3 runs 15 residues. The germline V gene has CDR1 MGHDK and CDR2 SYGVNS. The V gene end was trimmed by 5 bases and the J gene end by 3 bases; junction bases not matched to a gene: 7. The CDR3 reads CASSTQTGLGNTIYF. The CDR3 DNA reads TGTGCCAGCAGTACACAGACAGGGCTTGGAAACACCATATATTTT.

V is TRBV19 and J is TRBJ2-3; D remains ambiguous. Germline V gene data show CDR1 as LNHDA and CDR2 as SQIVND (reference sequence). Trimming left V 7 bases short and J 4 bases short, with 12 bases between. The CDR3 runs to 13 residues. For the CDR3, the DNA is TGTGCCAGTAACTCCAGACGGGCAGATACGCAGTATTTT. Translated: CASNSRRADTQYF. Full variable domain (remainder filled in from reference TRBV19 and TRBJ2-3): DGGITQSPKYLFRKEGQNVTLSCEQNLNHDAMYWYRQDPGQGLRLIYYSQIVNDFQKGDIAEGYSVSREKKESFPLTVTSAQKNPTAFYLCASNSRRADTQYFGPGTRLTVL.

This clone was detected only once. The chain employs TRBV2 and TRBJ2-1; TRBD1 aligns across 9 bases. The CDR3 runs to 16 residues. Germline trimming cut 6 bases from V and 3 bases from J; bases unmatched to any gene: 9. Germline CDR1 SNHLY, CDR2 FYNNEI. This chain's CDR3 is CASSESTGGYYNEQFF. The DNA for the CDR3 is TGTGCCAGCAGCGAATCGACAGGGGGTTACTACAATGAGCAGTTCTTC. The full variable domain, with the rest looked up from reference TRBV2 and TRBJ2-1, is EPEVTQTPSHQVTQMGQEVILRCVPISNHLYFYWYRQILGQKVEFLVSFYNNEISEKSEIFDDQFSVERPDGSNFTLKIRSTKLEDSAMYFCASSESTGGYYNEQFFGPGTRLTVL.

This clone was counted once. This chain joins TRBV7-3 and TRBJ2-1; 9 bases map to TRBD2. The CDR3 consists of 14 residues. The germline gives CDR1 SGHTA, CDR2 FQGTGA. With V trimmed by 6 bases and J by 8 bases, 8 bases remained unmatched. The chain's CDR3 is CASSSPGLAHEQFF. In DNA form, the CDR3 reads TGTGCCAGCAGTTCACCGGGACTAGCCCATGAGCAGTTCTTC. Full variable domain (remainder filled in from reference TRBV7-3 and TRBJ2-1): GAGVSQTPSNKVTEKGKYVELRCDPISGHTALYWYRQSLGQGPEFLIYFQGTGAADDSGLPNDRFFAVRPEGSVSTLKIQRTERGDSAVYLCASSSPGLAHEQFFGPGTRLTVL.

In DNA, the CDR3 is TGCAGCGTTGGACGGGGGGCGCGGTGGACTGAAGCTTTCTTT. This gives the protein CSVGRGARWTEAFF. This chain connects TRBV29-1 to TRBJ1-1; TRBD1 is a possible D gene (6 bases). Trimming shortened V by 4 bases and J by 5 bases, and 17 bases separated the two germline ends. CDR1 is SQVTM and CDR2 is ANQGSEA in the germline V gene. This CDR3 has 14 amino acids. Full variable domain (missing parts from reference TRBV29-1 and TRBJ1-1): SAVISQKPSRDICQRGTSLTIQCQVDSQVTMMFWYRQQPGQSLTLIATANQGSEATYESGFVIDKFPISRPNLTFSTLTVSNMSPEDSSIYLCSVGRGARWTEAFFGQGTRLTVV.

The chain couples TRBV6-5 to TRBJ2-7; D might be TRBD2 (5 bases). The CDR3 spans 15 residues. Germline V gene lookup returns CDR1 MNHEY and CDR2 SVGAGI. The V gene lost 5 bases and the J gene lost 2 bases, with 16 bases spanning the gap. CDR3 loop: CASSRLRETPYEQYF. CDR3 in DNA: TGTGCCAGCAGTCGTTTGAGGGAGACCCCCTACGAGCAGTACTTC.

The genes are TRBV19 and TRBJ2-1; 12 positions agree with TRBD2. The CDR3 contains 16 residues. V lost 5 bases to trimming and J lost 6 bases; unmatched junction nucleotides: 8. From germline, CDR1 is LNHDA and CDR2 SQIVND (reference sequence). The CDR3 reads CASSALTSGRGNEQFF. The CDR3 DNA follows: TGTGCCAGTAGTGCTCTGACTAGCGGGAGAGGCAATGAGCAGTTCTTC. The full variable domain, with the rest looked up from reference TRBV19 and TRBJ2-1, is DGGITQSPKYLFRKEGQNVTLSCEQNLNHDAMYWYRQDPGQGLRLIYYSQIVNDFQKGDIAEGYSVSREKKESFPLTVTSAQKNPTAFYLCASSALTSGRGNEQFFGPGTRLTVL.

The rearrangement joins TRBV5-1 to TRBJ2-5, with TRBD2 matching over 9 bases. V shed 0 bases and J 3 bases; nucleotides not matched to a gene: 6. There are 16 residues in the CDR3. The germline V gene has CDR1 SGHRS and CDR2 YFSETQ. The chain's CDR3 is CASSLGSGSAKETQYF. CDR3 bases: TGCGCCAGCAGCTTGGGTAGCGGGAGTGCAAAAGAGACCCAGTACTTC. Full variable domain (outside the CDR3, taken from reference TRBV5-1 and TRBJ2-5): KAGVTQTPRYLIKTRGQQVTLSCSPISGHRSVSWYQQTPGQGLQFLFEYFSETQRNKGNFPGRFSGRQFSNSRSEMNVSTLELGDSALYLCASSLGSGSAKETQYFGPGTRLLVL.

The genes are TRBV10-1 and TRBJ2-1; 10 bases map to TRBD1. V was pared by 2 bases and J by 8 bases, with 6 bases of the junction left unmatched. The germline V gene has CDR1 WNHNN and CDR2 SYGVQD (reference sequence). This CDR3 is 15 amino acids long. CDR3 in amino acids: CASSEPGQGLDEQFF. CDR3 DNA sequence: TGCGCCAGCAGTGAGCCGGGACAGGGGCTTGATGAGCAGTTCTTC.

This clone has a single count. CDR3 protein: CASFDPRAGNTIYF. CDR3 sequence (DNA): TGCGCCAGCTTCGATCCCCGGGCTGGAAACACCATATATTTT. This chain links TRBV5-1 with TRBJ1-3; D is unclear. The CDR3 has 14 residues. Germline CDR1 is SGHRS and CDR2 is YFSETQ. V lost 7 bases to trimming and J lost 2 bases, with 13 bases between them.